This TCR beta chain was profiled in a study of monozygotic twins with cystic fibrosis (dated by TCRdb to the early 2020s). Concerning the study at large: Approximately 3.2 micrograms of fragmented DNA went through around 14 PCR cycles to produce barcoded libraries. The cohort included ten female and six male twin pairs, mostly children and adolescents, aged about 2.0 to 36.4 years with a median of around 8.6 years. On the day of blood sampling, twins were ranked among 1,060 cohort participants for weight-for-height and for FEVPerc (FEV1 disease centile). Data for three of the twin pairs had been reported earlier in a different context. TCR beta repertoires were compared within and between 16 monozygotic twin pairs with cystic fibrosis so that genetic influence on V and J gene usage could be assessed.

The trim is 5 bases for V and 5 bases for J, with a gap of 10 bases between the germline ends. Sequences SEHNR (CDR1) and FQNEAQ (CDR2) are obtained from the germline V gene (reference sequence). The CDR3 goes from the cysteine to the phenylalanine over 13 residues. Only the CDR3 portion is preserved as DNA: 39 bases, with reading frame beginning at the first base. General findings and caveats noted by the study authors: V gene usage was most similar to the co-twin in 13 of 16 pairs, and J usage was most similar to the co-twin in 8 of 16 pairs, which suggests genetic constraints. Monozygotic CF twin pairs shared significantly more nucleotide-identical clonotypes within each pair than unrelated CF individuals shared with one another (P = 0.000026, Mann-Whitney). The cohort was small, and no association was found between shared CDR3 numbers and age, concordance or disease severity. Simpson clonality was generally low (median approximately 0.0097), which suggests a naive-dominated repertoire, and clonality was higher in the most severely affected patients.

Following the manufacturer's instructions, the researchers used the immunoSEQ immune profiling system to amplify TCR beta CDR3 regions via multiplex PCR. An Illumina NextSeq system was used for sequencing. For the original study's pipeline: The immunoSEQ Analyzer platform handled processing of the sequence data, and clonality was calculated by taking the square root of Simpson's index of productive rearrangements. Jensen-Shannon distance served as the measure of similarity in V and J usage, while OLGA was used to compute CDR3 generation probabilities. Shared CDR3 sequences were searched in the immuneACCESS database (August 2020) and in VDJdb (December 2020). TCRdb obtained this table from immuneACCESS and retained in-frame rearrangements with V and J assigned. These tables miss some clones; where compared with another copy, unresolved V genes account for less than half of the shortfall, and the remainder is unexplained. D and trimming come from the DNA, and the V and J calls and clone size come from that table. The sample records 30,000 to 35,000 clones, 66% of which are singletons. The ten largest clones take up approximately 0.8% of the sample.

Comment on this clone: No antigen is known for it. No base qualities exist here, and no much larger clone lies one base off it.

The twin pairs came from the European Cystic Fibrosis Twin and Sibling Study Cohort, a cohort that recruited patients from over a hundred CF clinics across 14 European countries. Zygosity and CFTR genotype were confirmed in-house, and zygosity was tested by multiplex PCR of nine short tandem repeat loci. Each twin gave a peripheral blood sample, and clinical parameters were documented on that same day of blood sampling. Genomic DNA was isolated from peripheral blood cells with phenol/chloroform and kept in TE buffer at 4 degrees C. The TCR comes from a girl between 5 and 17 years old with cystic fibrosis. Material: blood. The receptor chain draws on TRBV7-9 and TRBJ2-1, with no confident D gene call. CDR3 protein: CASSPVYDNEQFF. At the DNA level, the sequence is TGTGCCAGCAGCCCAGTGTACGACAATGAGCAGTTCTTC.